The 13 T cell receptor beta chains reported below all come from one sample, sequenced in a study of cytomegalovirus exposure and HLA in healthy donors. The primer mix had 60 Vbeta and 13 Jbeta primers. TCRdb's table, derived via immunoSEQ multiplex PCR, lists solely in-frame clones and lacks some. The sample carries 60,000 to 85,000 clones, around 70% recorded once. The specimen sequenced was PBMCs. Source of these receptors: a human donor in good health.

The table lists this clone with a count of one. One end of the junction varies from germline; a read error may be responsible. The V gene is TRBV9, the J gene TRBJ2-5; no clear D gene. The V gene's germline CDR1 is SGDLS and CDR2 YYNGEE. The CDR3 totals 13 residues. The CDR3 is CASSVRVQETQHF. DNA of the CDR3: TGTGCCAGCAGCGTACGGGTCCAAGAGACCCAGCACTTC.

The V call is TRBV5-4, the J call TRBJ1-2; D may be TRBD1 (6 bases). Germline CDR1 and CDR2: SGHNT and YYREEE (reference sequence). The CDR3 has 14 residues. Trimming took 0 bases from V and 4 from J, leaving 10 bases between them. The CDR3 is CASSLAAGAYGYTF. CDR3 in DNA: TGTGCCAGCAGCTTGGCGGCAGGGGCCTATGGCTACACCTTC.

This clone was counted a few times. The V gene is TRBV9, the J gene TRBJ2-7, with D possibly matching TRBD1 (5 bases). Germline-derived CDR1 and CDR2 are SGDLS and YYNGEE. The CDR3 has 14 amino acids. V was shortened by 4 bases and J by 2 bases, with 13 bases between the two germline ends. This CDR3 reads CASSQIQGPYEQYF. CDR3 in DNA: TGTGCCAGCAGCCAAATTCAGGGCCCCTACGAGCAGTACTTC.

The gene calls are TRBV7-9 and TRBJ2-7; 9 bases match TRBD2. V dropped 8 bases and J dropped 5; count of bases not matched to a gene: 7. This CDR3 is built from 13 residues. Germline V gene sequence: CDR1 SEHNR, CDR2 FQNEAQ (reference sequence). Here the CDR3 reads CASSYSGSDEQYF. CDR3 in DNA: TGTGCCAGCTCCTATAGCGGGAGCGACGAGCAGTACTTC.

CDR3 sequence reads: CSALRAQETQYF. The CDR3 coding sequence is TGCAGCGCCCTTCGAGCCCAAGAGACCCAGTACTTC. The rearrangement uses TRBV29-1 and TRBJ2-5; no reliable D call. In germline, CDR1 is SQVTM, CDR2 ANQGSEA. V was cut by 7 bases and J by 1 base, with 10 bases left in between. CDR3 size: 12 residues.

The J gene is TRBJ2-7, the V gene TRBV5-4, with 12 bases aligning to TRBD2. This CDR3 comprises 15 residues. CDR1 SGHNT and CDR2 YYREEE come from the germline V gene (reference sequence). After removal of 7 bases from V and 2 bases from J, the junction contained 7 bases not matched to a gene. The DNA for the CDR3 is TGTGCCAGCCAGTCGGCTAGCGGGAGGGCCTACGAGCAGTACTTC. It specifies CASQSASGRAYEQYF.

This rearrangement joins TRBV5-4 to TRBJ2-7, with 7 nucleotides matching TRBD1. V lost 4 bases and J lost 2; bases outside the gene matches: 9. This CDR3 has 15 amino acids. Germline lookup yields CDR1 SGHNT and CDR2 YYREEE (reference sequence). CDR3 coding DNA: TGTGCCAGCAGCCCAAAGGCTCAGGGGGCCTACGAGCAGTACTTC. This sequence encodes CASSPKAQGAYEQYF.

Turning to this clone: Other nucleotide sequences from this sample produce the same CDR3. V and J are TRBV5-1 and TRBJ1-2, with TRBD1 identical over 10 bases. This CDR3 is 15 amino acids long. V trimming: 5 bases; J trimming: 0 bases; junction bases outside the gene matches: 4. Germline lookup yields CDR1 SGHRS and CDR2 YFSETQ. The DNA for the CDR3 is TGCGCCAGCAGTCTTGGACAGGGGGCTAACTATGGCTACACCTTC. This sequence encodes CASSLGQGANYGYTF.

The rearrangement joins TRBV5-4 to TRBJ2-1; 9 bases match TRBD1. V was clipped by 4 bases and J by 3 bases; unmatched bases: 5. The CDR3 is 15 amino acids. CDR1 is SGHNT, CDR2 YYREEE, per germline (reference sequence). This CDR3 reads CASSHGQGHYNEQFF. The CDR3 region has the DNA TGTGCCAGCAGCCATGGACAGGGGCACTACAATGAGCAGTTCTTC.

The rearrangement joins TRBV28 to TRBJ1-4; 7 bases fit TRBD1. Trimming cost V 8 bases and J 7 bases; bases outside gene matches: 7. Germline values: CDR1 MDHEN, CDR2 SYDVKM. This CDR3 comprises 13 residues. Here the CDR3 reads CASQGGVGEKLFF. DNA for the CDR3: TGTGCCAGCCAAGGGGGCGTAGGTGAAAAACTGTTTTTT.

The chain couples TRBV7-8 to TRBJ1-1; D is ambiguous. The V gene lost 5 bases and the J gene lost 0 bases, with 16 bases spanning the gap. The CDR3 totals 16 residues. CDR1 and CDR2 (germline): SGHVS, FQNEAQ. The CDR3 nucleotides are TGTGCCAGCAGCACGAGGGAACACGGATTGAACACTGAAGCTTTCTTT. Amino acid sequence: CASSTREHGLNTEAFF.

The rearrangement uses TRBV25-1 and TRBJ2-7; the match to TRBD2 covers 7 bases. The V segment lost 5 bases and the J segment 3 bases; nucleotides outside the gene matches: 7. The CDR3 runs 14 residues. The germline V gene encodes CDR1 MGHDK and CDR2 SYGVNS. CDR3 loop: CASSQSGIDYEQYF. DNA of the CDR3: TGTGCCAGCAGTCAAAGCGGGATCGACTACGAGCAGTACTTC.

The chain uses TRBV28 and TRBJ1-2, with D unclear. Looked up from germline, CDR1 is MDHEN and CDR2 is SYDVKM. The length of the CDR3 is 16 residues. V lost 5 bases, J lost 3 bases, and 19 bases lay in between. The CDR3 nucleotides read TGTGCCAGCAGTCCATCCCTTCGGGTCAAGGACTATGGCTACACCTTC. Its translation is CASSPSLRVKDYGYTF.